This entry concerns a single T cell receptor beta chain. Its recognized antigen is unknown. It has no much larger one-base neighbor in the sample; base qualities were not kept. The data derive from a study of blood T cell repertoires in COVID-19 (dated by TCRdb to about 2020). Notes on the research overall: Collaborator samples came from the United States, Italy and Spain and covered acute and convalescent phases of COVID-19. The prospective study material was composed of cDNA or gDNA derived from T cells, B-cell-depleted T cells, or PBMCs. Subjects who had been exposed to COVID-19, were actively infected with it, or had recovered from it provided the deeply sampled blood TCRbeta repertoires that made up the dataset. The repertoires were released in a freely available public database meant as a resource for research on the immune response to SARS-CoV-2. The samples were drawn from the first 160 participants of the ongoing ImmuneRACE study and from 1,254 subjects provided by 6 global collaborators. A de-identified subject ID, COVID-19 status, age in years and sex were almost always included in the sample metadata. Where available, HLA class I and class II types were obtained from metadata supplied by the sample provider rather than from assay-based typing. Points the paper makes about the study in general: The amount of clinical and demographic metadata varied by source and participant and was provided uncurated.

Whole blood was collected in K2EDTA tubes by collaborating institutions according to the institutions' own protocols. For TCRbeta analysis, collaborators shipped samples in one of three forms: frozen whole blood, isolated PBMCs, or DNA extracted from either of those sample types. TCRbeta CDR3 regions were amplified from genomic DNA using the immunoSEQ Assay, a bias-controlled multiplex PCR. Turning to the authors' computational methods: Nucleated cell counts per sample were estimated from amplification of reference gene primers within the assay. To quantify the absolute abundance of each unique TCRbeta CDR3 rearrangement, sequence reads were collapsed and filtered. For each sample, productive Simpson clonality was calculated as the square root of Simpson's diversity index over productive rearrangements. The source is immuneACCESS, and TCRdb retained only in-frame sequences with V and J called. Part of the clones is not carried over; for the studies checked, unresolved V genes explain less than half of this, and the remainder is unexplained. Clonal size and the V and J genes are those of that table, whereas D and trimming came from the DNA. In this sample the table shows roughly 230,000 clones, 70% to 90% of which occur a single time. The ten largest make up 0.7% of the sample.

The CDR3 goes from the cysteine to the phenylalanine over 15 residues. This entry keeps only the CDR3 DNA: 45 bases, framed from base 1. The V end gives up 4 bases and the J end 7 bases, leaving 8 bases in the junction not matched to a gene. The germline V gene sets CDR1 to SGDLS and CDR2 to YYNGEE. In this chain, TRBV9 is recombined with TRBJ2-7; 13 bases in between match TRBD2. The sample taken for sequencing was peripheral blood. The source is a human donor in a cohort sampled during active COVID-19. The DNA is as follows: TGTGCCAGCAGCCCGCGACTAGCGGGGGGCCGGGAGCAGTACTTC. Translated, it gives CASSPRLAGGREQYF.